Shown below are 27 T cell receptor beta chains from a single sample sequenced in a study of blood T cell repertoires in COVID-19. Assay used: immunoSEQ multiplex PCR; TCRdb lists only in-frame clones, some missing. The repertoire holds fewer than 150,000 clones, with nearly 90% as singletons. Sequencing was performed on peripheral blood. The receptors originated from a woman aged 65 to 85 who had recovered from COVID-19.

The V call is TRBV5-6, the J call TRBJ2-4, with 9 bases matching TRBD1. The germline CDR1 and CDR2 sequences are SGHDT and YYEEEE. This CDR3 has 13 amino acids. The trim removed 4 bases at V and 6 bases at J, leaving 2 bases unmatched. The CDR3 nucleotides read TGTGCCAGCAGCCTGGACAGGGGAAACATTCAGTACTTC. This codes for CASSLDRGNIQYF.

This chain links TRBV7-2 with TRBJ2-1; 7 bases fit TRBD2. The germline CDR1 and CDR2 sequences are SGHTA and FQGNSA. The CDR3 has 17 residues. V was clipped by 5 bases and J by 0 bases; unmatched bases: 10. The CDR3 bases are TGTGCCAGCAGCCCACCCGAGCGGGGAAGCTCCTACAATGAGCAGTTCTTC. Its protein is CASSPPERGSSYNEQFF.

This clone was picked up a small number of times. The rearrangement links TRBV6-2 or TRBV6-3 to TRBJ2-7; D not certain. The CDR3 is made up of 13 amino acids. Germline lookup yields CDR1 MNHEY and CDR2 SVGEGT. Trimming shortened V by 0 bases and J by 3 bases, and 6 bases separated the two germline ends. The CDR3 loop reads CASSYSRNYEQYF. DNA of the CDR3: TGTGCCAGCAGTTACTCGCGGAACTACGAGCAGTACTTC.

The chain couples TRBV27 to TRBJ1-6; 7 nucleotides line up with TRBD1. Germline V gives CDR1 MNHEY, CDR2 SMNVEV (reference sequence). The CDR3 totals 13 residues. J lost 10 bases, V lost 3 bases, and 3 bases had no gene match. CDR3 nucleotide sequence: TGTGCCAGCAGTTTTGACAGGGTCTCACCCCTCCACTTT. Translated, it gives CASSFDRVSPLHF.

V and J are TRBV7-2 and TRBJ2-1; TRBD1 aligns across 8 bases. The germline V gene has CDR1 SGHTA and CDR2 FQGNSA. This CDR3 spans 14 amino acids. Germline trimming cut 8 bases from V and 5 bases from J; bases unmatched to any gene: 8. As DNA, the CDR3 is TGTGCCAGCTTACGGGACAGGAACAACAATGAGCAGTTCTTC. Protein sequence: CASLRDRNNNEQFF.

The J gene is TRBJ1-1, the V gene TRBV30; TRBD1 agrees at 8 bases. With 4 bases clipped from V and 4 bases from J, the junction kept 5 bases outside the gene matches. CDR3 length equals 13 residues. From germline, CDR1 is GTSNPN and CDR2 SVGIG (reference sequence). CDR3: CAWNGDRGTEAFF. CDR3 DNA sequence: TGTGCCTGGAATGGAGACAGGGGCACTGAAGCTTTCTTT.

This clone appeared a single time. The V and J genes are TRBV18 and TRBJ2-5; perhaps TRBD1 as D (7 bases). CDR1 is KGHSH, CDR2 LQKENI, per germline. This CDR3 contains 15 residues. Deletions cut 6 bases from V and 1 base from J, with 15 bases between. DNA for the CDR3: TGTGCCAGCTCTCGGAACAGGGGACTCCAAGAGACCCAGTACTTC. Protein: CASSRNRGLQETQYF.

As to this clone: The same CDR3 can be traced to other DNA sequences in this sample. This chain links TRBV7-3 with TRBJ2-5; maybe TRBD2 (6 bases). This CDR3 is 14 amino acids long. V was clipped by 1 base and J by 1 base, with 7 bases between them. Germline V gene lookup returns CDR1 SGHTA and CDR2 FQGTGA. CDR3 in DNA: TGTGCCAGCAGCTTAATGGGAGGCCAAGAGACCCAGTACTTC. Its protein is CASSLMGGQETQYF.

This chain connects TRBV14 to TRBJ2-5; tentatively, D is TRBD1 (6 bases). The V gene lost 1 base and the J gene lost 5 bases, with 17 bases spanning the gap. Germline lookup yields CDR1 SGHDN and CDR2 FVKESK. The CDR3 covers 16 residues. For the CDR3, the DNA is TGTGCCAGCAGCCAAGGAGACAGGAGGACTCCCGAGACCCAGTACTTC. This gives the protein CASSQGDRRTPETQYF.

V gene TRBV28 combines with J gene TRBJ1-1; 10 bases are a match to TRBD1. Germline assignment: CDR1 MDHEN and CDR2 SYDVKM. V gave up 5 bases and J gave up 9 bases; unmatched junction bases: 3. The CDR3 is 12 amino acids. CDR3 DNA sequence: TGTGCCAGCAGTCGGGGACAGGGGAAAGCTTTCTTT. This translates into CASSRGQGKAFF. The full variable domain, in which reference TRBV28 and TRBJ1-1 provide the parts outside the CDR3, is DVKVTQSSRYLVKRTGEKVFLECVQDMDHENMFWYRQDPGLGLRLIYFSYDVKMKEKGDIPEGYSVSREKKERFSLILESASTNQTSMYLCASSRGQGKAFFGQGTRLTVV.

This clone was recorded once. This chain connects TRBV10-3 to TRBJ2-2; 12 positions match TRBD2. Germline values: CDR1 ENHRY, CDR2 SYGVKD. With V trimmed by 11 bases and J by 7 bases, 8 bases remained unmatched. The CDR3 is made up of 14 amino acids. This CDR3 reads CAARTSGVFGELFF. In DNA, the CDR3 is TGTGCCGCAAGGACTAGCGGGGTTTTCGGGGAGCTGTTTTTT.

CDR3 amino acids: CASSSGVAGELFF. CDR3 coding DNA: TGTGCCAGCAGCTCCGGAGTCGCCGGGGAGCTGTTTTTT. The chain employs TRBV9 and TRBJ2-2; no reliable D call. The V gene's germline CDR1 is SGDLS and CDR2 YYNGEE. V was pared by 4 bases and J by 6 bases, with 10 bases between. CDR3 size: 13 residues.

The chain recombines TRBV2 with TRBJ2-7; weak D call: TRBD1 (6 bases). The CDR3 loop spans 12 amino acids. In germline, CDR1 is SNHLY, CDR2 FYNNEI. The ends were cut back, 4 bases at V and 3 bases at J, with 7 bases in the middle. CDR3 nucleotides: TGTGCCAGCAGTGTAGGGGGCTACGAGCAGTACTTC. Protein: CASSVGGYEQYF.

This chain uses TRBV5-1 with TRBJ1-6, with a possible D match to TRBD1 (5 bases). This CDR3 is built from 15 residues. The V and J ends lost 4 bases and 2 bases respectively, with 10 bases between them. Germline V gene sequence: CDR1 SGHRS, CDR2 YFSETQ. The CDR3 nucleotides are TGCGCCAGCAGCCTGGAGGGGACCTATAATTCACCCCTCCACTTT. It specifies CASSLEGTYNSPLHF.

This clone appeared a few times. V and J are TRBV6-5 and TRBJ2-7, with 7 bases fitting TRBD1. CDR3 length: 14 residues. The V gene end was trimmed by 7 bases and the J gene end by 4 bases; junction bases not matched to a gene: 10. Germline assignment: CDR1 MNHEY and CDR2 SVGAGI. Written as DNA, the CDR3 is TGTGCCAGCACCTCCGGGACAGTCTTATACGAGCAGTACTTC. This encodes CASTSGTVLYEQYF.

In the case of this clone: An end of the junction differs from the germline gene, which may be a read error. This rearrangement joins TRBV12-3 or TRBV12-4 to TRBJ1-2, with 7 bases identical to TRBD1. The CDR3 runs 11 residues. The CDR3 sequence is CASSLGQILNF. The CDR3 DNA sequence: TGTGCCAGCAGTTTGGGACAGATTTTGAATTTC.

This clone was found once. The genes are TRBV13 and TRBJ1-1; D gene uncertain. Trimming left V 3 bases short and J 1 base short, with 3 bases between. In germline, CDR1 is PRHDT, CDR2 FYEKMQ (reference sequence). This CDR3 region has 12 residues. This chain's CDR3 is CASSFRNTEAFF. In nucleotides, the CDR3 is TGTGCCAGCAGCTTCAGGAACACTGAAGCTTTCTTT.

In this sample, this clone turned up a few times. The V and J genes are TRBV6-5 and TRBJ1-3, with 7 bases that match TRBD1. The CDR3 is 16 residues long. V was clipped by 0 bases and J by 2 bases; unmatched bases: 4. Germline V gene data show CDR1 as MNHEY and CDR2 as SVGAGI. CDR3 coding DNA: TGTGCCAGCAGTTACTCGCCCGACAGGGCTGGAAACACCATATATTTT. The encoded protein is CASSYSPDRAGNTIYF.

The chain couples TRBV5-1 to TRBJ1-1, with D possibly being TRBD1 (5 bases). V lost 6 bases, J lost 5 bases, and 11 bases lay in between. This CDR3 comprises 12 residues. Germline V gene data show CDR1 as SGHRS and CDR2 as YFSETQ. The CDR3 DNA follows: TGCGCCAGCAACGAAGGGGATACTGAAGCTTTCTTT. It specifies CASNEGDTEAFF.

V and J are TRBV18 and TRBJ2-3, with TRBD1 as a possible D gene (6 bases). The V end was cut by 1 base, the J end by 6 bases, with 14 bases between. The germline gives CDR1 KGHSH, CDR2 LQKENI. This CDR3 has 15 residues. The CDR3 loop is CASSPLATGLDTQYF. The CDR3 nucleotides read TGTGCCAGCTCACCACTTGCGACAGGATTGGATACGCAGTATTTT.

The V call is TRBV4-2, the J call TRBJ1-6; D might be TRBD1 (5 bases). CDR1 is LGHNA and CDR2 is YNFKEQ in the germline V gene. V lost 0 bases, J lost 10 bases, and 13 bases lay in between. There are 15 residues in the CDR3. CDR3 sequence: CASSQDWGLGSPLHF. The CDR3 DNA follows: TGTGCCAGCAGCCAAGATTGGGGCCTGGGGTCACCCCTCCACTTT.

The sample holds one count of this clone. The V and J genes are TRBV5-6 and TRBJ2-5, with 7 bases lining up with TRBD2. The CDR3 is 13 amino acids. The germline V gene has CDR1 SGHDT and CDR2 YYEEEE. The V segment lost 3 bases and the J segment 5 bases; nucleotides outside the gene matches: 4. CDR3 in amino acids: CASSSGLRETQYF. The CDR3 DNA follows: TGTGCCAGCAGCTCGGGACTACGGGAGACCCAGTACTTC.

This clone showed up just once. This chain uses TRBV9 with TRBJ2-1, with D possibly TRBD2 on 6 matching bases. V lost 4 bases and J 8 bases, leaving 22 bases between the germline ends. The CDR3 is 16 amino acids. Germline assignment: CDR1 SGDLS and CDR2 YYNGEE. The CDR3 sequence: CASSPGVSNLAHEQFF. The DNA of the CDR3 is TGTGCCAGCAGCCCGGGAGTTTCCAACCTCGCGCATGAGCAGTTCTTC.

This clone was found once. The chain carries TRBV6-5 and TRBJ1-1; weak D call: TRBD1 (5 bases). Germline assignment: CDR1 MNHEY and CDR2 SVGAGI. The V end was cut by 2 bases, the J end by 2 bases, with 9 bases between. The CDR3 has 14 amino acids. The CDR3 sequence: CASSYDRYNTEAFF. CDR3 nucleotides: TGTGCCAGCAGTTACGACAGATACAACACTGAAGCTTTCTTT.

The V gene is TRBV7-3, the J gene TRBJ2-2, with D unclear. Germline CDR1 and CDR2: SGHTA and FQGTGA. The CDR3 totals 13 residues. V lost 5 bases, J lost 7 bases, and 11 bases lay in between. The CDR3 DNA follows: TGTGCCAGCAGCCTATTAAGTGTCGGGGAGCTGTTTTTT. It encodes CASSLLSVGELFF.

This chain connects TRBV9 to TRBJ2-7; possibly TRBD1 for D (5 bases). CDR3 length equals 14 residues. The V end lost 0 bases, the J end lost 2 bases, and 9 bases lay between the germline ends. Germline CDR1 SGDLS, CDR2 YYNGEE. As DNA, the CDR3 is TGTGCCAGCAGCGTAGCTATAGGGGCCTACGAGCAGTACTTC. Translation gives CASSVAIGAYEQYF.

The sample holds one count of this clone. The chain recombines TRBV7-2 with TRBJ1-5; TRBD1 is a possible D gene (6 bases). The CDR3 sequence is 15 residues long. Looked up from germline, CDR1 is SGHTA and CDR2 is FQGNSA. Trimming took off 1 base at V and 4 bases at J, with 11 bases between the two ends. CDR3 protein: CASSLVGQQNQPQHF. Here the CDR3 DNA reads TGTGCCAGCAGCTTAGTAGGACAGCAAAATCAGCCCCAGCATTTT.